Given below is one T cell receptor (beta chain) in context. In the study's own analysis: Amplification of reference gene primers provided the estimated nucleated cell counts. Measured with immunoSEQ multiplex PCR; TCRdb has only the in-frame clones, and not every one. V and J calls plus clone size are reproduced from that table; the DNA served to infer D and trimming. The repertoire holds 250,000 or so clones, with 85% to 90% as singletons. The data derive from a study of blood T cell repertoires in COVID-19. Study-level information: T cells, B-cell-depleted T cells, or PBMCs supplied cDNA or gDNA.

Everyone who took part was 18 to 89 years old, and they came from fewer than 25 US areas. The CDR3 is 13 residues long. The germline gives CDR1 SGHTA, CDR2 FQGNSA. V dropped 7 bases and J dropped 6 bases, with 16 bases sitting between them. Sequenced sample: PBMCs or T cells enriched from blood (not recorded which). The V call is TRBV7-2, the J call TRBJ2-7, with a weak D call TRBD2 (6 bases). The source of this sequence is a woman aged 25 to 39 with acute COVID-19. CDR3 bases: TGTGCCAGCAACAGACTAGAGGAAGGCGAGCAGTACTTC. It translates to CASNRLEEGEQYF.